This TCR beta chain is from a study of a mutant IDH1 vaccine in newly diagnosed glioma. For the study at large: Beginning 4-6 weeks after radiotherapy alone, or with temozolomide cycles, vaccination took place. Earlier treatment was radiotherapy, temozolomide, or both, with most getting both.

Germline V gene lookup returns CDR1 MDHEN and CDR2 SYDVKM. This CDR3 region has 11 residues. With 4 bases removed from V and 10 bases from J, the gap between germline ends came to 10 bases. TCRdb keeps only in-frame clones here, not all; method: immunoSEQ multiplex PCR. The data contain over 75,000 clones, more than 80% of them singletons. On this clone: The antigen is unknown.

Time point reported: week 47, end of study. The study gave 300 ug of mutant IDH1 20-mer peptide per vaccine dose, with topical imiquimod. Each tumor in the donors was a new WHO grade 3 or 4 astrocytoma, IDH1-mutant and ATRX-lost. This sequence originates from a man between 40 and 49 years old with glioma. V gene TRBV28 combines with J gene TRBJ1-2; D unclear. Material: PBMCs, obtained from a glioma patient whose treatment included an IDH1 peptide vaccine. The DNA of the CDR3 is TGTGCCAGCAGTTCTACACTGTTCTACACCTTC. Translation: CASSSTLFYTF.